The T cell receptor beta chain under discussion was sequenced for a study of vaccination effects on CD4 cells after COVID-19. Method: immunoSEQ multiplex PCR; TCRdb's copy keeps in-frame clones and lacks some. Of some 74,000 clones in the sample, about 80% were seen once. V lost 8 bases and J lost 5; bases outside the gene matches: 8. Germline V CDR1 and CDR2: LGHDT, YNNKEL (reference sequence). CDR3 size: 13 residues. In the case of this clone: Its specificity is unknown.

Sequencing in the ViraFEST assay came after antigen-specific CD4+ T cells had been expanded with viral peptide pools, which were used to stimulate PBMC. Once cultured for nine to ten days, the cells underwent separation to obtain CD4+ T cells. Participants were given two doses of BNT162b2 or mRNA-1273 vaccine. None of the vaccinated had previously contracted SARS-CoV-2, and their nucleocapsid antibodies tested negative. Wells containing two million PBMC each were cultured with about 9 IU/ml IL-2 and 8.5 to 10 ug/ml peptides. The V and J genes are TRBV3-1 (or the pseudogene TRBV3-2) and TRBJ2-5; 7 bases are a match to TRBD1. This TCR derives from a human donor who received a COVID-19 vaccine. The sequencing here drew on CD4+ T cells from PBMCs cultured with HCoV-229E spike peptides, taken after COVID-19 vaccination. The CDR3 coding sequence is TGTGCCAGCCAAAGAGGGGGCGTGGAGACCCAGTACTTC. Translation: CASQRGGVETQYF.